A selection of T cell receptor beta chains follows, all from one sample in a study of T cell responses to AZD1222 COVID-19 vaccine. Assay: immunoSEQ multiplex PCR; the TCRdb copy retains only in-frame clones and omits some. The data show around 180,000 clones, 94% seen once. The starting material was peripheral blood, obtained 28 days after the second AZD1222 dose. The receptors originated from an adult who received the AZD1222 COVID-19 vaccine. The CDR3 runs from the conserved cysteine through the conserved F or W. A D gene is named only where the DNA matches it firmly. The size field is filled for only some rows; it gives once, few, many or a size class.

clone size	V gene	J gene	D gene	CDR3 protein	CDR3 DNA
.	TRBV14	TRBJ2-3	.	CASSQAAAGYTQYF	TGTGCCAGCAGCCAAGCTGCTGCAGGATATACGCAGTATTTT
.	TRBV11-2	TRBJ2-5	TRBD2	CASSRPRGAGGLETQYF	TGTGCCAGCAGCCGTCCGCGTGGGGCGGGAGGGTTAGAGACCCAGTACTTC
.	TRBV28	TRBJ1-3	.	CASSFTRGNTIYF	TGTGCCAGCAGTTTTACGAGGGGAAACACCATATATTTT
.	TRBV5-8	TRBJ1-1	.	CASSLNGRAEAFF	TGTGCCAGCAGCCTGAACGGGAGAGCTGAAGCTTTCTTT
once	TRBV2	TRBJ2-7	.	CASTEGHEQYF	TGTGCCAGCACCGAGGGCCACGAGCAGTACTTC
once	TRBV11-2	TRBJ2-3	TRBD2	CASSALTGGTDTQYF	TGTGCCAGCAGCGCCCTGACGGGAGGGACAGATACGCAGTATTTT
.	TRBV28	TRBJ1-1	.	CASGIRAQWWGAFF	TGTGCCAGCGGCATCCGGGCCCAGTGGTGGGGAGCTTTCTTT
.	TRBV27	TRBJ1-4	.	CASKGQGLYEKLFF	TGTGCCAGCAAAGGGCAGGGATTGTATGAAAAACTGTTTTTT
.	TRBV5-1	TRBJ2-3	TRBD2	CASSPGLAGALGQDTQYF	TGCGCCAGCAGCCCGGGACTAGCGGGAGCCCTCGGGCAGGATACGCAGTATTTT
.	TRBV5-1	TRBJ2-3	.	CASSLDLGDTQYF	TGCGCCAGCAGCTTGGATTTGGGTGATACGCAGTATTTT
.	TRBV6-6	TRBJ2-1	.	CASSYNEQFF	TGTGCCAGCAGTTACAATGAGCAGTTCTTC
.	TRBV6-6	TRBJ2-5	.	CASTETGKTQYF	TGTGCCAGCACCGAAACCGGAAAGACCCAGTACTTC
.	TRBV2	TRBJ1-2	.	CASMGDDNYGYTF	TGTGCCAGCATGGGCGATGATAACTATGGCTACACCTTC
.	TRBV11-3	TRBJ1-1	TRBD1	CASSLGQGALPNTEAFF	TGTGCCAGCAGCTTGGGACAGGGGGCCCTCCCGAACACTGAAGCTTTCTTT
.	TRBV13	TRBJ2-5	TRBD1	CASSFQQGAETQYF	TGTGCCAGCAGCTTCCAACAGGGGGCGGAGACCCAGTACTTC
.	TRBV25-1	TRBJ1-1	TRBD1	CASGGDRNDRFFEAFF	TGTGCCAGCGGAGGGGACAGGAATGATCGGTTTTTTGAAGCTTTCTTT
.	TRBV19	TRBJ2-1	.	CASSLQGANEQFF	TGTGCCAGTAGTTTACAGGGTGCCAATGAGCAGTTCTTC
.	TRBV27	TRBJ1-5	.	CASSWGVGQPQHF	TGTGCCAGCAGTTGGGGGGTGGGCCAGCCCCAGCATTTT
.	TRBV24-1	TRBJ2-2	.	CATSESYAGELFF	TGTGCCACCAGTGAATCGTATGCCGGGGAGCTGTTTTTT
.	TRBV2	TRBJ2-1	.	CASRPWNEQFF	TGTGCCAGCAGGCCTTGGAATGAGCAGTTCTTC
.	TRBV7-2	TRBJ1-4	.	CASSRATNEKLFF	TGTGCCAGCAGTCGTGCAACTAATGAAAAACTGTTTTTT
.	TRBV5-1	TRBJ1-2	.	CASSQGQGYGYTF	TGCGCCAGCAGCCAGGGTCAGGGATACGGCTACACCTTC
.	TRBV4-1	TRBJ1-3	.	CASSQKRGPSDGFSGNTIYF	TGCGCCAGCAGCCAAAAAAGGGGACCTTCGGACGGTTTCTCTGGAAACACCATATATTTT
.	TRBV7-2	TRBJ2-1	.	CASSQLDGSYNEQFF	TGTGCCAGCAGCCAACTGGACGGCTCCTACAATGAGCAGTTCTTC
.	TRBV15	TRBJ2-7	.	CATSRDLARSSYEQYF	TGTGCCACCAGCAGAGACCTAGCGCGGAGCTCCTACGAGCAGTACTTC
.	TRBV28	TRBJ2-7	.	CASSFRLDRVEQYF	TGTGCCAGCAGTTTCCGGCTAGACAGAGTCGAGCAGTACTTC